This TCR beta chain was retrieved from a study of T cell changes during pregnancy in multiple sclerosis. Germline V CDR1 and CDR2: SNHLY, FYNNEI. V lost 8 bases to trimming and J lost 4 bases, with 14 bases between them. The CDR3 runs 13 residues. Data came from immunoSEQ multiplex PCR; TCRdb stores just in-frame clones and leaves some out. This table has tens of thousands of clones, approximately 86% appearing once. V gene TRBV2 combines with J gene TRBJ2-5, with D possibly TRBD2 on 6 matching bases. The sequence came from a female donor with multiple sclerosis, enrolled in a pregnancy study. The sample here was CD4+ T cells from peripheral blood mononuclear cells, taken in the third trimester of pregnancy. In DNA, the CDR3 is TGTGCCAGCCACGCGGGGCCAGGAGAGACCCAGTACTTC. Protein: CASHAGPGETQYF.